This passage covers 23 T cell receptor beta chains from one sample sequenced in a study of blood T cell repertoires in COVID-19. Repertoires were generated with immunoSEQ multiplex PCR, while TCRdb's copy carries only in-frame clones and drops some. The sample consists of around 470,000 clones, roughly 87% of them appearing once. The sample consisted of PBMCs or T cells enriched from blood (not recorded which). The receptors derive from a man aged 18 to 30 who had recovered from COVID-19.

CDR3 sequence reads: CASSLGGQWIQYF. CDR3 nucleotide sequence: TGTGCCAGCAGTTTGGGGGGTCAGTGGATTCAGTACTTC. This rearrangement joins TRBV27 to TRBJ2-4, with a weak D call TRBD2 (6 bases). The CDR3 totals 13 residues. CDR1 is MNHEY, CDR2 SMNVEV, per germline (reference sequence). The ends were cut back, 3 bases at V and 10 bases at J, with 13 bases in the middle.

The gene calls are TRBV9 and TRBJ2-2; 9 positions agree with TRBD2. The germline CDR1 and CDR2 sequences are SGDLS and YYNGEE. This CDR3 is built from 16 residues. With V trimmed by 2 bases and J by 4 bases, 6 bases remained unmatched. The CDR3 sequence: CASSVAGGRRTGELFF. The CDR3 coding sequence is TGTGCCAGCAGCGTTGCGGGGGGGCGTCGCACCGGGGAGCTGTTTTTT.

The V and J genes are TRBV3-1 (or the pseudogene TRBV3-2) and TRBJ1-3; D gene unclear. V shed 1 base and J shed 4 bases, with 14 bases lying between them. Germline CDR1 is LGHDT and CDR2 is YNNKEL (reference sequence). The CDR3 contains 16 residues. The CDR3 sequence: CASSQGHPGWGNTIYF. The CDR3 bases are TGTGCCAGCAGCCAAGGACACCCTGGCTGGGGAAACACCATATATTTT.

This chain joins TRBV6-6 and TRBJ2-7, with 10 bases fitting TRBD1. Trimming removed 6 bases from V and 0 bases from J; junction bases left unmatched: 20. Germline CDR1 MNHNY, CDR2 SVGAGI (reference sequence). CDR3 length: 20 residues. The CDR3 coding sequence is TGTGCCAGCAGCTGTCGTGAAAACAAGGGGACAGGGGCCAGCTCCTACGAGCAGTACTTC. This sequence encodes CASSCRENKGTGASSYEQYF.

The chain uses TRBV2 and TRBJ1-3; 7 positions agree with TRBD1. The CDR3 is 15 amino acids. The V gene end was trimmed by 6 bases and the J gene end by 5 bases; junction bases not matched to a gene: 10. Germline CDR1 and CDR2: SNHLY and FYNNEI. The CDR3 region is CASRPRDSRRNTIYF. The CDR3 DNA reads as TGTGCCAGCAGGCCCCGGGACAGCAGGAGAAACACCATATATTTT.

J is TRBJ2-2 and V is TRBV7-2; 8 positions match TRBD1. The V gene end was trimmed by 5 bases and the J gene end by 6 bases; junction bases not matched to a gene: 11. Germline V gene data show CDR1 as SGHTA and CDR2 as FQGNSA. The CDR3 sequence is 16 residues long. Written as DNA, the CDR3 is TGTGCCAGCAGCCCCCGGACAGGGAAAAGGGCCGGGGAGCTGTTTTTT. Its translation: CASSPRTGKRAGELFF.

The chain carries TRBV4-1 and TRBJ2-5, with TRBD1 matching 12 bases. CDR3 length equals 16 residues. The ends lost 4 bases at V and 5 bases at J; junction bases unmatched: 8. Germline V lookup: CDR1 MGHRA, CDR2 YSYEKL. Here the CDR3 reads CASSLGTGGNAETQYF. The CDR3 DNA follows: TGCGCCAGCAGCCTGGGGACAGGGGGCAATGCCGAGACCCAGTACTTC.

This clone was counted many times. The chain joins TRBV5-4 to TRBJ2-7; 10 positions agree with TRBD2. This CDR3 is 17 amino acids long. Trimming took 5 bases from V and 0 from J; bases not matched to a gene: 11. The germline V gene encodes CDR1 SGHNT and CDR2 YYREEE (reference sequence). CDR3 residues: CASSPGLAVRSSYEQYF. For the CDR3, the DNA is TGTGCCAGCAGTCCAGGACTAGCGGTTAGGAGCTCCTACGAGCAGTACTTC.

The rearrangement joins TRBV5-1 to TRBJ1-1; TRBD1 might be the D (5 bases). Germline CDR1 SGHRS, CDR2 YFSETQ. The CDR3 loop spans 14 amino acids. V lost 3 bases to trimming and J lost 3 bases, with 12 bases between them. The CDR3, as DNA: TGCGCCAGCAGCTCGCTCGGAGGGGACACTGAAGCTTTCTTT. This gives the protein CASSSLGGDTEAFF.

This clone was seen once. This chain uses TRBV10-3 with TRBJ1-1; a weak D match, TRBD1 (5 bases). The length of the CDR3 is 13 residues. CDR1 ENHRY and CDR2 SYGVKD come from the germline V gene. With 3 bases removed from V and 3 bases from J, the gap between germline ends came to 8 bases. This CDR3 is CAISEQVDTEAFF. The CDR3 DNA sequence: TGTGCCATCAGTGAACAGGTGGACACTGAAGCTTTCTTT.

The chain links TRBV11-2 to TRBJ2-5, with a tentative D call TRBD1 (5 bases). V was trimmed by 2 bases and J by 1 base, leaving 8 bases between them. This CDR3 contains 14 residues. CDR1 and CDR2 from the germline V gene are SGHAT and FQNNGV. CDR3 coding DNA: TGTGCCAGCAGCTTAAACAGGCTCCAAGAGACCCAGTACTTC. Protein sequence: CASSLNRLQETQYF.

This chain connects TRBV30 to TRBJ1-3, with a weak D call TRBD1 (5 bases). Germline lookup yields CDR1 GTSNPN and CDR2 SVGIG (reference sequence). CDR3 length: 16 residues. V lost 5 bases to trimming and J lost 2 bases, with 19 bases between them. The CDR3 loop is CAWAFTAGHTGNTIYF. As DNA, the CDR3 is TGTGCCTGGGCTTTTACCGCAGGACATACTGGAAACACCATATATTTT. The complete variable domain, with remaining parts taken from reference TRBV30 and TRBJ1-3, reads SQTIHQWPATLVQPVGSPLSLECTVEGTSNPNLYWYRQAAGRGLQLLFYSVGIGQISSEVPQNLSASRPQDRQFILSSKKLLLSDSGFYLCAWAFTAGHTGNTIYFGEGSWLTVV.

Here the CDR3 reads CASGYRGDEQYF. The DNA for the CDR3 is TGTGCCAGCGGGTACAGGGGCGACGAGCAGTACTTC. The chain is built from TRBV27 and TRBJ2-7, with 7 bases fitting TRBD1. The V segment lost 8 bases and the J segment 5 bases; nucleotides outside the gene matches: 6. CDR3 size: 12 residues. The germline V gene has CDR1 MNHEY and CDR2 SMNVEV (reference sequence).

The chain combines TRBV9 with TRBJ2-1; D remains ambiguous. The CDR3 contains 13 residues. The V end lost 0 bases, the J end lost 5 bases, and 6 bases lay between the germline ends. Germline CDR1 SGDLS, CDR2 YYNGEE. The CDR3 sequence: CASSVASDNEQFF. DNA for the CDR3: TGTGCCAGCAGCGTAGCGTCCGACAATGAGCAGTTCTTC.

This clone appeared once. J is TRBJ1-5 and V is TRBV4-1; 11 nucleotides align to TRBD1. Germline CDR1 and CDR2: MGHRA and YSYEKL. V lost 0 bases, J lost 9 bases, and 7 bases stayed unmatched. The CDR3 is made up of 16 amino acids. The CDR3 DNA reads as TGCGCCAGCAGCCAAGATGGGGGACAGGGGGAAAGGCCCCAGCATTTT. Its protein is CASSQDGGQGERPQHF.

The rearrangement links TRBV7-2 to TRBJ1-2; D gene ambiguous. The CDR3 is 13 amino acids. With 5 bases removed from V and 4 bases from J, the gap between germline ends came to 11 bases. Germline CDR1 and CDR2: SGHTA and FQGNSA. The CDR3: CASSARQVYGYTF. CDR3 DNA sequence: TGTGCCAGCAGCGCCAGGCAGGTCTATGGCTACACCTTC.

CDR3: CASSPPTSNTEAFF. CDR3 sequence (DNA): TGTGCCAGCAGCCCCCCGACATCGAACACTGAAGCTTTCTTT. The chain carries TRBV5-4 and TRBJ1-1; no clear D. Trimming took off 4 bases at V and 1 base at J, with 11 bases between the two ends. CDR3 size: 14 residues. The germline V gene has CDR1 SGHNT and CDR2 YYREEE (reference sequence).

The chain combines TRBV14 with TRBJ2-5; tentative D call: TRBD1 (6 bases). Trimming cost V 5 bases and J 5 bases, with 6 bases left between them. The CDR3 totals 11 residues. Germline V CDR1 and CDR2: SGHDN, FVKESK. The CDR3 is CASSRGETQYF. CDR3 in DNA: TGTGCCAGCAGCAGGGGGGAGACCCAGTACTTC.

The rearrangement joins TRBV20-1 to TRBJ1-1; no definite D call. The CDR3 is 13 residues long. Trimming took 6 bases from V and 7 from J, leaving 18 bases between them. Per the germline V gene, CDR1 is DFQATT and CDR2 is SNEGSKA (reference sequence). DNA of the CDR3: TGCAGTGCCAGTGGCTCCTGGGCGAATGAAGCTTTCTTT. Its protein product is CSASGSWANEAFF.

The CDR3 is CASSRSDSKNTEAFF. DNA of the CDR3: TGTGCCAGCAGCCGAAGCGACAGTAAGAACACTGAAGCTTTCTTT. The chain is built from TRBV11-2 and TRBJ1-1; possible D gene TRBD1, 5 bases. The germline gives CDR1 SGHAT, CDR2 FQNNGV. This CDR3 is built from 15 residues. The germline V and J ends were trimmed by 5 bases and 1 base, with 14 bases remaining between them.

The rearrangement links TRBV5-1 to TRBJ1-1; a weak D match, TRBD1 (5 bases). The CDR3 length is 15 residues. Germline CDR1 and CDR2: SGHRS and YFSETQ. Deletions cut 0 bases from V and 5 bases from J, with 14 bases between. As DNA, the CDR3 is TGCGCCAGCAGCTTGGCCGAAATCAAGGGGACTGAAGCTTTCTTT. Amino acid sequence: CASSLAEIKGTEAFF.

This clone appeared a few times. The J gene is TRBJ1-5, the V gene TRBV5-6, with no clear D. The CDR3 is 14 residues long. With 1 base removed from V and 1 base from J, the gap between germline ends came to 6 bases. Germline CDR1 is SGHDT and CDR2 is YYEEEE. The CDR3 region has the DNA TGTGCCAGCAGCTTGCGGTTAAGCAATCAGCCCCAGCATTTT. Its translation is CASSLRLSNQPQHF.

CDR3 sequence reads: CASSGGQGIYGYTF. CDR3 nucleotide sequence: TGTGCCAGCAGCGGTGGACAGGGAATCTATGGCTACACCTTC. This chain links TRBV3-1 (or the pseudogene TRBV3-2) with TRBJ1-2; TRBD1 matches at 8 bases. CDR1 and CDR2 (germline): LGHDT, YNNKEL (reference sequence). CDR3 size: 14 residues. V lost 5 bases and J lost 4; bases outside the gene matches: 6.